This T cell receptor beta chain was obtained from a study of T cells in Graves' hyperthyroidism and ophthalmopathy. Overall study results and limits: The model made its ophthalmopathy prediction, and onset followed a median about 6.8 months later.

This clonotype was detected ten times or more. As yet, its antigen is unknown. Germline V gives CDR1 SGHAT, CDR2 FQNNGV. This CDR3 has 14 amino acids. Between the trimmed V and J ends, which lost 0 bases and 0 bases, there was a span of 6 bases. The CDR3 regions of TCR beta were amplified from RNA transcripts. TCR CDR3 underwent first-round RT-PCR with the HTBI primer set. TCRdb re-called the multiplex PCR reads with MiXCR, one entry per CDR3 protein. This table holds some 600,000 distinct CDR3 sequences, more than 11% found once. Uncontrolled infection, other autoimmune disease, pregnancy and lactation each barred patients from inclusion. Clinical symptoms, serum thyroxine and TRAb, thyroid ultrasound and orbital computed tomography together formed the diagnostic basis.

The J gene is TRBJ2-7, the V gene TRBV11-2; TRBD2 is a possible D gene (5 bases). Sequences were obtained from blood. This sequence originates from a woman aged 30 to 39 with Graves' hyperthyroidism that later progressed to Graves' ophthalmopathy. The CDR3 sequence: CASSLDLASYEQYF. In DNA form, the CDR3 reads TGTGCCAGCAGCTTAGATCTAGCCTCCTACGAGCAGTACTTC.